This TCR beta chain originates from a study of OX40 agonist ivuxolimab in advanced cancers. Study-level information: The mean age was approximately 60 years, ranging from about 20 to 85, with about 87% of participants male. Therapy given before enrollment (anti-PD-1, anti-PD-L1 or anti-CTLA-4) was allowed, and 40% to 45% had some.

Germline lookup yields CDR1 MNHEY and CDR2 SVGAGI. J was trimmed by 10 bases and V by 7 bases; bases with no gene match: 4. This CDR3 region has 11 residues. As to this clone: Its cognate antigen is unknown.

Sequencing was performed with immunoSEQ multiplex PCR; in TCRdb, only in-frame clones are kept and a portion is missing. The table has 72,000 or so clones, 81% seen once; the top ten hold approximately 5%. General study points: Among T cells, CD8+ cells averaged more expanded clones than CD4+ cells. At doses 0.1 to 3.0 mg/kg, CD4+ and CD8+ clones expanded.

The sequence derives from an adult with an advanced solid tumor such as melanoma, head and neck, liver or kidney cancer. J is TRBJ2-1 and V is TRBV6-5; 7 bases map to TRBD1. Specimen: CD4+ or CD8+ T cells sorted from blood, collected in a trial of the OX40 agonist ivuxolimab. The CDR3 region is CASNRGYEQFF. The CDR3 DNA is TGTGCCAGCAACAGGGGATACGAGCAGTTCTTC.